Reported below is one TCR beta chain. Its specificity is not known. This entry is derived from a study of immune evolution from preneoplasia to lung adenocarcinoma. Notes on the study in general: Highest clonality occurred in KRAS-mutant, not EGFR-mutant or double wild-type, nodules. From normal lung to invasive adenocarcinoma, top clone frequencies appeared to decrease.

Patients had resection in Japan or China between about 2014 and 2018. Generated by immunoSEQ multiplex PCR, the TCRdb table keeps only in-frame clones and is missing some. The sample has just over 14,000 clones, roughly 77% seen once. The CDR3 has 13 amino acids. Trimming pared 8 bases from V and 1 base from J, leaving 10 bases between. CDR1 and CDR2 from the germline V gene are MGHRA and YSYEKL. The sequencing sample was made of FFPE minimally invasive lung adenocarcinoma tissue. This chain links TRBV4-1 with TRBJ2-3; D gene uncertain. This TCR came from a person aged 60 to 80 with lung adenocarcinoma. Here the CDR3 reads CASRRFGTDTQYF. Here the CDR3 DNA reads TGCGCCAGCCGTAGATTCGGCACAGATACGCAGTATTTT.